These T cell receptor beta chains were read from a single sample in a study of T cell responses to AZD1222 COVID-19 vaccine. Assay: immunoSEQ multiplex PCR; the TCRdb copy retains only in-frame clones and omits some. The table includes roughly 150,000 clones, roughly 89% detected once. The sample consisted of peripheral blood, taken on day 0 of AZD1222 vaccination. Receptor source: an adult in good health. Each CDR3 is given with its conserved first and last residue. A D gene is named only where the DNA matches it firmly. Clone size is not always given. Where it is, it says once, few, many or a class for expanded clones.

D	size	J	V	CDR3	DNA
.	once	TRBJ2-4	TRBV2	CASSDALVGGTLAKNIQYF	TGTGCCAGCAGTGATGCGTTGGTGGGGGGTACCTTAGCCAAAAACATTCAGTACTTC
TRBD1	.	TRBJ2-2	TRBV3-1/TRBV3-2	CASSLWDSALFF	TGTGCCAGCAGCCTCTGGGACAGCGCGCTGTTTTTT
.	.	TRBJ2-1	TRBV18	CASSPQGDLYNEQFF	TGTGCCAGCTCACCACAGGGGGACCTTTACAATGAGCAGTTCTTC
TRBD2	once	TRBJ2-3	TRBV5-1	CASSREGFADTQYF	TGCGCCAGCAGCCGGGAGGGGTTCGCAGATACGCAGTATTTT
.	.	TRBJ2-1	TRBV11-2	CASSPGFRYNEQFF	TGTGCCAGCAGCCCGGGATTTAGATACAATGAGCAGTTCTTC
TRBD2	once	TRBJ2-5	TRBV2	CASRGLAGGEETQYF	TGTGCCAGCAGGGGACTAGCGGGAGGTGAAGAGACCCAGTACTTC
.	.	TRBJ1-2	TRBV5-8	CATRTGNYGYTF	TGTGCCACCCGGACGGGGAACTATGGCTACACCTTC
TRBD1	.	TRBJ2-2	TRBV6-5	CASRPGQGYPGELFF	TGTGCCAGCAGGCCGGGACAGGGTTATCCCGGGGAGCTGTTTTTT
.	.	TRBJ1-5	TRBV30	CAWSAQGHQPQHF	TGTGCCTGGAGTGCCCAGGGACATCAGCCCCAGCATTTT
.	.	TRBJ2-7	TRBV2	CASRDLGQRSLRRSYEQYF	TGTGCCAGCAGAGATCTCGGACAGAGGTCTTTGCGACGCTCCTACGAGCAGTACTTC
TRBD2	.	TRBJ2-1	TRBV7-9	CASSLENIAGGPSGEQFF	TGTGCCAGCAGCTTGGAAAATATAGCGGGAGGGCCCTCAGGTGAGCAGTTCTTC
.	once	TRBJ1-5	TRBV27	CASSFQGQPQHF	TGTGCCAGCAGTTTTCAGGGACAGCCCCAGCATTTT
TRBD2	.	TRBJ2-5	TRBV29-1	CSVEDDLTSGREEETQYF	TGCAGCGTTGAAGATGACTTGACTAGCGGGAGAGAGGAAGAGACCCAGTACTTC
.	.	TRBJ2-7	TRBV27	CASSSSGVAVIYEQYF	TGTGCCAGCAGTTCTTCAGGGGTGGCAGTAATCTACGAGCAGTACTTC
.	.	TRBJ1-2	TRBV25-1	CASTPAGTHYGYTF	TGTGCCAGCACTCCCGCCGGGACCCATTATGGCTACACCTTC
TRBD2	.	TRBJ2-1	TRBV11-3	CASSLGTSGSHWGYNEQFF	TGTGCCAGCAGCTTGGGCACTAGCGGGAGCCATTGGGGCTACAATGAGCAGTTCTTC
.	.	TRBJ2-7	TRBV9	CASSVGAGAYEQYF	TGTGCCAGCAGCGTAGGGGCAGGGGCCTACGAGCAGTACTTC
.	.	TRBJ1-1	TRBV28	CASSLLGTEAFF	TGTGCCAGCAGTTTATTGGGGACTGAAGCTTTCTTT
.	.	TRBJ2-7	TRBV7-9	CASSSSSEPNTYEQYF	TGTGCCAGCAGCTCCTCTAGCGAGCCTAATACCTACGAGCAGTACTTC
.	.	TRBJ1-2	TRBV7-8	CASSLSGSYGYTF	TGTGCCAGCAGCTTATCAGGGTCGTATGGCTACACCTTC
.	.	TRBJ1-1	TRBV5-1	CASRPDGLEAFF	TGCGCCAGCAGGCCCGACGGGTTAGAAGCTTTCTTT
.	.	TRBJ1-2	TRBV19	CASSMDRDYGYTF	TGTGCCAGTAGCATGGACAGAGACTATGGCTACACCTTC
.	.	TRBJ2-7	TRBV19	CASSPGSSYEQYF	TGTGCCAGTAGTCCGGGGAGCTCCTACGAGCAGTACTTC
.	.	TRBJ1-1	TRBV19	CASSRTDLNTEAFF	TGTGCCAGTAGCCGGACAGATCTGAACACTGAAGCTTTCTTT
.	.	TRBJ2-2	TRBV24-1	CATSPGANTGELFF	TGTGCCACCTCCCCCGGGGCTAACACCGGGGAGCTGTTTTTT
.	.	TRBJ2-5	TRBV11-3	CASSPGPQETQYF	TGTGCCAGCAGCCCTGGACCTCAAGAGACCCAGTACTTC
TRBD2	.	TRBJ2-2	TRBV28	CASSFPSGSVTGELFF	TGTGCCAGCAGTTTCCCTAGCGGGAGTGTTACCGGGGAGCTGTTTTTT
.	.	TRBJ1-6	TRBV9	CASSVAWGLNSPLHF	TGTGCCAGCAGCGTAGCTTGGGGGTTGAATTCACCCCTCCACTTT
.	.	TRBJ1-5	TRBV29-1	CSVVRLYSNQPQHF	TGCAGCGTTGTGAGACTGTATAGCAATCAGCCCCAGCATTTT
.	.	TRBJ2-7	TRBV4-3	CASSQDVRAHWSYEQYF	TGCGCCAGCAGCCAAGATGTTAGGGCACATTGGTCCTACGAGCAGTACTTC
.	.	TRBJ1-5	TRBV2	CASRDPAGPSNQPQHF	TGTGCCAGCAGAGACCCGGCTGGGCCTAGCAATCAGCCCCAGCATTTT
TRBD1	.	TRBJ2-5	TRBV5-1	CASSLQGAGETQYF	TGCGCCAGCAGCTTACAGGGGGCAGGAGAGACCCAGTACTTC
.	.	TRBJ1-2	TRBV7-2	CASSLSPAYYGYTF	TGTGCCAGCAGCTTAAGTCCGGCGTACTATGGCTACACCTTC
TRBD2	.	TRBJ2-3	TRBV4-1	CASSPHEASGYTDTQYF	TGCGCCAGCAGCCCCCATGAGGCTAGCGGTTACACAGATACGCAGTATTTT